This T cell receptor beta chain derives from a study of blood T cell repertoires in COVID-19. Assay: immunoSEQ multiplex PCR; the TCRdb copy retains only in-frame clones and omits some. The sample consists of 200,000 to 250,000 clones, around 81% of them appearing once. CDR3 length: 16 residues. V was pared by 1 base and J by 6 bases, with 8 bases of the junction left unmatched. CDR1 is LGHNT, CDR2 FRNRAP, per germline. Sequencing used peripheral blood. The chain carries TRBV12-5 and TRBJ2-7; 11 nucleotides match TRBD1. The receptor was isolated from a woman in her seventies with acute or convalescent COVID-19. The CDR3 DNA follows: TGTGCTAGTGGTTTGGGGATCCGGGACAGGGGGGTCGAGCAGTACGTC. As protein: CASGLGIRDRGVEQYV.